What follows are 28 T cell receptor beta chains derived from one specimen sequenced in a study of post-analysis software for immune sequencing data (dated by TCRdb to about 2015). Preparation of the library involved PCR. The sample was run on an Illumina HiSeq 2500. Unique molecular identifiers were incorporated into TCR beta cDNA libraries to reduce PCR and sequencing biases. TCRdb trimmed public reads at Q25 via fastp, called clones via MiXCR and kept in-frame beta chains. Rows merge per CDR3 protein into single entries with the most common DNA and genes. This sample comprises more than 450,000 distinct CDR3 sequences, about 44% of them detected only once. Together, the top ten hold 1.7% of the sample. These receptors' targets are unknown. Study-wide findings and limitations: Significantly higher frequencies in patients than in controls were found for several TRBV segments, including TRBV5-6, TRBV5-1 and TRBV20-1.

What was sequenced was blood. The source of these receptors is a girl between 5 and 17 years old with multiple sclerosis.

Only a few counts were recorded for this clonotype. The chain recombines TRBV12-3 or TRBV12-4 with TRBJ2-7, with D perhaps TRBD2 (5 bases). CDR3 length: 14 amino acids. V was pared by 6 bases and J by 5 bases, with 17 bases between. CDR3 coding DNA: TGTGCCAGCAGCTCCACTAGTAAGAAGGACGAGCAGTACTTC. Protein: CASSSTSKKDEQYF.

This clonotype has only a few counts. The rearrangement joins TRBV4-1 to TRBJ2-7; 9 bases agree with TRBD2. The CDR3 has 16 amino acids. Germline V gene data show CDR1 as MGHRA and CDR2 as YSYEKL. Trimming cost V 4 bases and J 1 base; bases outside gene matches: 8. The CDR3 DNA reads TGCGCCAGCAGCCCCATAGCGGGGGTGAGATCCTACGAGCAGTACTTC. It specifies CASSPIAGVRSYEQYF.

This clonotype was seen only a few times. The chain recombines TRBV5-6 with TRBJ1-2; 7 nucleotides agree with TRBD1. Germline lookup yields CDR1 SGHDT and CDR2 YYEEEE. V shed 1 base, J shed 4 bases, and the junction held 4 bases outside the gene matches. The CDR3 totals 14 residues. The CDR3 DNA reads TGTGCCAGCAGCTTGACGGGACAGAGCTATGGCTACACCTTC. It encodes CASSLTGQSYGYTF.

A word on this clonotype: At one end, the junction sequence differs from germline, possibly due to a read error. Here the CDR3 DNA reads TGTGCCAGCAGTTTAGCGAATAGGGCAGATGCGCAGTATTTT. Protein: CASSLANRADAQYF. The rearrangement uses TRBV12-3 or TRBV12-4 and TRBJ2-3; no firm D call. The CDR3 covers 14 residues.

V usage is TRBV20-1 and J usage is TRBJ1-2; D perhaps matches TRBD1 (5 bases). V lost 0 bases to trimming and J lost 12 bases, with 23 bases between them. The CDR3 contains 15 residues. Germline loops: CDR1 DFQATT, CDR2 SNEGSKA (reference sequence). The CDR3 sequence is CSAREGVSSEKGDTF. CDR3 nucleotide sequence: TGCAGTGCTAGAGAAGGAGTCAGCTCCGAAAAAGGGGACACCTTC.

The V gene is TRBV7-9, the J gene TRBJ2-5; D perhaps matches TRBD2 (6 bases). Trimming stripped 5 bases from V and 5 bases from J, with 18 bases between. Germline V CDR1 and CDR2: SEHNR, FQNEAQ (reference sequence). CDR3 length: 15 amino acids. CDR3 loop: CASSPRDGSGETQYF. In DNA form, the CDR3 reads TGTGCCAGCAGCCCTCGGGACGGGAGTGGTGAGACCCAGTACTTC.

This clonotype was observed a handful of times. V usage is TRBV12-3 or TRBV12-4 and J usage is TRBJ2-7; D gene uncertain. The V end lost 1 base, the J end lost 0 bases, and 7 bases lay between the germline ends. The CDR3 totals 14 residues. CDR3 protein: CASSLDPVSYEQYF. The CDR3 bases are TGTGCCAGCAGTTTAGATCCCGTCTCCTACGAGCAGTACTTC.

This chain connects TRBV13 to TRBJ2-1, with D possibly being TRBD2 (6 bases). Trimming pared 5 bases from V and 4 bases from J, leaving 18 bases between. CDR1 is PRHDT, CDR2 FYEKMQ, per germline (reference sequence). The CDR3 covers 16 residues. The CDR3 nucleotides read TGTGCCAGCAGCCCACCCCGGGGTGGGACTTACAATGAGCAGTTCTTC. It is translated as CASSPPRGGTYNEQFF.

This clonotype was seen once. This chain joins TRBV14 and TRBJ2-1; no firm D call. Between the trimmed V and J ends, which lost 2 bases and 0 bases, there was a span of 14 bases. Germline CDR1 is SGHDN and CDR2 is FVKESK. CDR3 length equals 17 residues. CDR3 nucleotides: TGTGCCAGCAGCCAAAGGGCGCGTAGGAGCTCCTACAATGAGCAGTTCTTC. This gives the protein CASSQRARRSSYNEQFF.

V usage is TRBV14 and J usage is TRBJ2-7; D is unclear. V lost 1 base and J 5 bases, leaving 12 bases between the germline ends. The CDR3 totals 14 residues. Germline lookup yields CDR1 SGHDN and CDR2 FVKESK. The CDR3 DNA sequence: TGTGCCAGCAGCCAAGTTGGCAGGCGCCACGAGCAGTACTTC. Translated, it gives CASSQVGRRHEQYF.

The chain links TRBV3-1 to TRBJ1-5, with D uncertain. The germline CDR1 and CDR2 sequences are LGHDT and YNNKEL (reference sequence). Trimming stripped 0 bases from V and 4 bases from J, with 10 bases between. CDR3 size: 15 residues. In nucleotides, the CDR3 is TGTGCCAGCAGCCAAGATAGTGGAAGGAATCAGCCCCAGCATTTT. This gives the protein CASSQDSGRNQPQHF.

The CDR3 sequence is CASSPTGENIQYF. The CDR3 region has the DNA TGTGCCAGCAGCCCCACGGGTGAAAACATTCAGTACTTC. The V gene is TRBV7-3, the J gene TRBJ2-4; D uncertain. The length of the CDR3 is 13 residues. The V end was cut by 5 bases, the J end by 5 bases, with 10 bases between. The germline CDR1 and CDR2 sequences are SGHTA and FQGTGA.

The chain carries TRBV12-3 or TRBV12-4 and TRBJ2-7, with D possibly called TRBD1 or TRBD2 (5 bases each). CDR3 size: 14 residues. V was cut by 4 bases and J by 6 bases, with 16 bases left in between. The CDR3 reads CASSWDAAGLEQYF. In nucleotides, the CDR3 is TGTGCCAGCAGTTGGGACGCCGCTGGTCTCGAGCAGTACTTC.

This chain joins TRBV7-2 and TRBJ1-1; D not certain. V lost 1 base and J lost 0, with 9 bases in between. The CDR3 sequence is 15 residues long. The germline CDR1 and CDR2 sequences are SGHTA and FQGNSA. The CDR3 reads CASSLVAQMNTEAFF. CDR3 DNA: TGTGCCAGCAGCTTAGTAGCACAGATGAACACTGAAGCTTTCTTT.

As to this clonotype: Being one base from a much bigger clone, this may be a read error. V usage is TRBV7-2 and J usage is TRBJ2-3; 7 bases agree with TRBD1. Germline CDR1 is SGHTA and CDR2 is FQGNSA. The length of the CDR3 is 14 residues. The J segment lost 6 bases and the V segment lost 5 bases, leaving 8 bases of the junction unmatched. The CDR3 DNA reads TGTGCCAGCAGCGTAGGGGGCCCCCGGGATACGCAGTATTTT. Residues: CASSVGGPRDTQYF.

The chain has TRBV7-9 and TRBJ1-1; D remains unclear. Trimming shortened V by 1 base and J by 9 bases, and 12 bases separated the two germline ends. This CDR3 has 13 amino acids. The germline CDR1 and CDR2 sequences are SEHNR and FQNEAQ (reference sequence). The CDR3 nucleotides are TGTGCCAGCAGCTTAGGCCACAATCAGAAAGCTTTCTTT. Its translation is CASSLGHNQKAFF.

This chain uses TRBV7-9 with TRBJ2-7; D perhaps matches TRBD1 (6 bases). CDR1 is SEHNR and CDR2 is FQNEAQ in the germline V gene (reference sequence). V was shortened by 0 bases and J by 3 bases, with 12 bases between the two germline ends. The CDR3 has 15 residues. The CDR3 sequence: CASSLAGTWDYEQYF. The CDR3 bases are TGTGCCAGCAGCTTAGCGGGGACATGGGACTACGAGCAGTACTTC.

The CDR3, as DNA: TGTGCCAGCTCCGGGACACAGAATCAGCCCCAGCATTTT. Its protein is CASSGTQNQPQHF. This chain joins TRBV7-8 and TRBJ1-5; a weak D match, TRBD1 (6 bases). V was pared by 8 bases and J by 4 bases, with 12 bases between. From germline, CDR1 is SGHVS and CDR2 FQNEAQ. CDR3 length: 13 amino acids.

The rearrangement joins TRBV24-1 to TRBJ2-4, with 8 bases lining up with TRBD1. The V segment lost 3 bases and the J segment 0 bases; nucleotides outside the gene matches: 9. The germline gives CDR1 KGHDR, CDR2 SFDVKD. This CDR3 has 18 amino acids. The CDR3 here is CATSDPRDRSGAKNIQYF. CDR3 nucleotide sequence: TGTGCCACCAGTGATCCCCGGGACAGGTCGGGAGCCAAAAACATTCAGTACTTC.

The gene calls are TRBV7-9 and TRBJ2-1; 7 nucleotides agree with TRBD1. Per germline, CDR1 SEHNR and CDR2 FQNEAQ (reference sequence). The CDR3 length is 17 residues. V trimming: 5 bases; J trimming: 0 bases; junction bases outside the gene matches: 10. Here the CDR3 DNA reads TGTGCCAGCAGCGACTTCACAGGGGTCTACTCCTACAATGAGCAGTTCTTC. Translating gives CASSDFTGVYSYNEQFF.

This clonotype was found a few times. The chain links TRBV20-1 to TRBJ2-5, with 9 bases matching TRBD2. The germline gives CDR1 DFQATT, CDR2 SNEGSKA (reference sequence). Trimming removed 2 bases from V and 4 bases from J; junction bases left unmatched: 5. The CDR3 loop spans 14 amino acids. The CDR3 bases are TGCAGTGCTAGAACCGGGACTAGCCTAGAGACCCAGTACTTC. It translates to CSARTGTSLETQYF.

Only a few counts were recorded for this clonotype. The CDR3 region has the DNA TGTGCCAGCCGCATAGCGGGGGGTGAGACCCAGTACTTC. Protein sequence: CASRIAGGETQYF. The chain has TRBV27 and TRBJ2-5; 10 positions agree with TRBD2. V trimming: 8 bases; J trimming: 5 bases; junction bases outside the gene matches: 5. The germline V gene has CDR1 MNHEY and CDR2 SMNVEV (reference sequence). This CDR3 has 13 residues.

V and J are TRBV12-3 or TRBV12-4 and TRBJ2-3; D possibly corresponds to TRBD2 (6 bases). V was clipped by 8 bases and J by 0 bases, with 15 bases between them. The CDR3 length is 15 residues. The CDR3 region is CASSGGGISTDTQYF. DNA of the CDR3: TGTGCCAGCTCGGGCGGCGGGATTAGCACAGATACGCAGTATTTT.

This chain uses TRBV7-9 with TRBJ2-1, with D unclear. The germline gives CDR1 SEHNR, CDR2 FQNEAQ (reference sequence). The CDR3 contains 14 residues. Trimming stripped 1 base from V and 6 bases from J, with 10 bases between. CDR3 DNA sequence: TGTGCCAGCAGCTTAGAGATGCCTTTCAATGAGCAGTTCTTC. It yields the protein CASSLEMPFNEQFF.

The rearrangement joins TRBV12-3 or TRBV12-4 to TRBJ1-6, with unresolved D. The CDR3 runs to 13 residues. V was cut by 2 bases and J by 8 bases, with 7 bases left in between. CDR3 amino acids: CASSLSSDSPLHF. The CDR3 bases are TGTGCCAGCAGTTTATCATCCGATTCACCCCTCCACTTT.

This CDR3 is CASSRGRSGGETQYF. CDR3 nucleotide sequence: TGCGCCAGCAGTCGGGGACGATCCGGAGGGGAGACCCAGTACTTC. The chain has TRBV5-1 and TRBJ2-5, with a tentative D call TRBD2 (6 bases). Germline CDR1 and CDR2: SGHRS and YFSETQ. The V and J ends lost 5 bases and 5 bases respectively, with 19 bases between them. This CDR3 region has 15 residues.

V gene TRBV29-1 combines with J gene TRBJ1-5; the match to TRBD1 covers 7 bases. The CDR3 consists of 16 residues. The trim removed 4 bases at V and 4 bases at J, leaving 13 bases unmatched. The germline V gene has CDR1 SQVTM and CDR2 ANQGSEA. CDR3 residues: CSVGGTGASANQPQHF. DNA of the CDR3: TGCAGCGTTGGGGGTACAGGGGCCAGTGCAAATCAGCCCCAGCATTTT.

V gene TRBV29-1 combines with J gene TRBJ2-2; the D is unclear. The CDR3 has 12 amino acids. V was trimmed by 2 bases and J by 7 bases, leaving 8 bases between them. Germline CDR1 reads SQVTM; CDR2 reads ANQGSEA. CDR3 sequence: CSVELGGGELFF. The CDR3 DNA sequence: TGCAGCGTTGAACTCGGCGGCGGGGAGCTGTTTTTT.